The rows below give T cell receptor beta chains drawn from one sample of a study of blood T cell repertoires in COVID-19. The method was immunoSEQ multiplex PCR; TCRdb's version includes in-frame clones alone and lacks a portion of them. The sample includes around 35,000 clones, more than 75% of them seen just once. The source material was peripheral blood. The receptors originated from a human donor in a cohort sampled during active COVID-19. The CDR3 runs from the conserved cysteine through the conserved F or W. Rows may omit the clone size; those that give it use once, few, many or a size class.

V: TRBV10-1; J: TRBJ2-3; size: .; CDR3: CASSVAGSSVVDTQYF
V: TRBV19; J: TRBJ1-5; size: .; CDR3: CASSYSTGGGQPQHF
V: TRBV2; J: TRBJ2-5; size: .; CDR3: CASANRGAWTQYF
V: TRBV7-2; J: TRBJ2-7; size: .; CDR3: CASSLGGRGRSYEQYF
V: TRBV6-2/TRBV6-3; J: TRBJ1-1; size: .; CDR3: CASSYPGGAFF
V: TRBV28; J: TRBJ1-4; size: .; CDR3: CASQLLNEKLFF
V: TRBV12-3/TRBV12-4; J: TRBJ1-5; size: few; CDR3: CASCGQMNQPQHF
V: TRBV18; J: TRBJ2-3; size: .; CDR3: CASSSQAFTDTQYF
V: TRBV25-1; J: TRBJ2-5; size: .; CDR3: CASSPRTGARETQYF
V: TRBV19; J: TRBJ1-6; size: once; CDR3: CASRPQVQSPLHF
V: TRBV4-1; J: TRBJ2-3; size: .; CDR3: CASSPGLARDTQYF
V: TRBV7-2; J: TRBJ1-2; size: .; CDR3: CASSQGQGRWGYTF
V: TRBV12-5; J: TRBJ1-1; size: .; CDR3: CASGLRGQGNTEAFF
V: TRBV5-6; J: TRBJ2-1; size: .; CDR3: CASSLVKVSGGNEQFF
V: TRBV4-3; J: TRBJ1-6; size: .; CDR3: CASSQLTGGSSPLHF
V: TRBV7-9; J: TRBJ1-2; size: .; CDR3: CASSPPGQEARGYTF
V: TRBV7-8; J: TRBJ1-6; size: .; CDR3: CASSLQGSPLHF
V: TRBV28; J: TRBJ1-5; size: .; CDR3: CASSRGGRDSNQPQHF
V: TRBV28; J: TRBJ2-7; size: .; CDR3: CASSSGQGYEQYF
V: TRBV5-8; J: TRBJ1-2; size: .; CDR3: CASSLGHNGYTF
V: TRBV28; J: TRBJ1-3; size: .; CDR3: CASHKQTDTIYF
V: TRBV18; J: TRBJ1-2; size: .; CDR3: CASSPGTGANYGYTF
V: TRBV27; J: TRBJ2-3; size: .; CDR3: CASGIFGESTDTQYF
V: TRBV18; J: TRBJ1-1; size: .; CDR3: CASSPWGGTEAFF
V: TRBV30; J: TRBJ1-2; size: .; CDR3: CAWSVSPRDTLPYGYTF
V: TRBV11-3; J: TRBJ2-7; size: .; CDR3: CASSPGGDLSYEQYF
V: TRBV29-1; J: TRBJ2-7; size: once; CDR3: CSGLGGRGYEQYF
V: TRBV2; J: TRBJ1-6; size: .; CDR3: CASSQQGINSPLHF
V: TRBV28; J: TRBJ2-5; size: once; CDR3: CASSRGQTQETQYF
V: TRBV5-4; J: TRBJ2-1; size: .; CDR3: CASSVGTKGEQFF
V: TRBV6-6; J: TRBJ1-1; size: .; CDR3: CASSYLGRLNTEAFF
V: TRBV28; J: TRBJ2-7; size: .; CDR3: CATHSGGETYEQYF
V: TRBV28; J: TRBJ2-7; size: .; CDR3: CASSTLLFYEQYF
V: TRBV10-3; J: TRBJ2-1; size: .; CDR3: CAISESGSHEQFF
V: TRBV19; J: TRBJ1-2; size: .; CDR3: CASSIDNGLGDGYTF